This T cell receptor (beta chain) derives from a study of breast tumors, draining lymph nodes, adjacent tissues. Findings of the study overall: Most tumor T cells seemingly derive from lymph node, then expand in tumor. Luminal-like breast cancer showed significantly higher tumor–nontumor repertoire similarity than basal-like. The lymph node origin of tumor T cells was framed as consistent with a hypothesis, not demonstrated. Compared with lymph nodes, tumors were less diverse; compared with nontumor tissue, more.

Germline V gene data show CDR1 as KGHDR and CDR2 as SFDVKD. V was trimmed by 4 bases and J by 7 bases, leaving 13 bases between them. This CDR3 is 14 amino acids long. Breast cancer patients provided tissue from their axillary draining lymph nodes. One entry per CDR3 protein, called by TCRdb with MiXCR from the multiplex PCR reads. This sample has about 300,000 distinct CDR3 sequences, with over 25% found just once. This clonotype occurred many times. The antigen is unknown. This clonotype was obtained from a female donor with breast cancer. Some clones in this sample may be carry-over from other donors' samples. The specimen was axillary lymph node tissue. The chain couples TRBV24-1 to TRBJ2-1, with no clear D. The CDR3 here is CATSEGYLLNEQFF. The DNA of the CDR3 is TGTGCCACCAGTGAGGGCTATCTCCTGAATGAGCAGTTCTTC.